Listed here are 25 T cell receptor beta chains from one sample, sequenced in a study of cytomegalovirus exposure and HLA in healthy donors. In the PCR, 60 Vbeta and 13 Jbeta primers were used. Generated by immunoSEQ multiplex PCR, the TCRdb table keeps only in-frame clones and is missing some. This table lists more than 95,000 clones. The specimen sequenced was PBMCs. These TCRs come from a man aged 40-55 years in good health and CMV-seronegative.

V gene TRBV7-9 combines with J gene TRBJ1-4; D not certain. Looked up from germline, CDR1 is SEHNR and CDR2 is FQNEAQ (reference sequence). V shed 7 bases and J shed 5 bases, with 8 bases lying between them. CDR3 length equals 12 residues. The CDR3 DNA reads TGTGCCAGCATCGGAGGGAATGAAAAACTGTTTTTT. This codes for CASIGGNEKLFF.

The rearrangement uses TRBV9 and TRBJ2-1; TRBD1 is a possible D gene (6 bases). Germline CDR1 and CDR2: SGDLS and YYNGEE. Trimming removed 0 bases from V and 4 bases from J, with 17 bases in between. This CDR3 contains 17 residues. The CDR3: CASSVEGDDVGYNEQFF. The CDR3 region has the DNA TGTGCCAGCAGCGTAGAGGGGGACGATGTGGGGTACAATGAGCAGTTCTTC.

This chain joins TRBV7-6 and TRBJ2-2; 9 nucleotides align to TRBD1. The V gene's germline CDR1 is SGHVS and CDR2 FNYEAQ. The CDR3 length is 16 residues. The ends lost 2 bases at V and 6 bases at J; junction bases unmatched: 7. CDR3 in DNA: TGTGCCAGCAGCTTAACTCCGGGACAGGGCTCCGGGGAGCTGTTTTTT. Amino acid sequence: CASSLTPGQGSGELFF. Full variable domain (remainder filled in from reference TRBV7-6 and TRBJ2-2): GAGVSQSPRYKVTKRGQDVALRCDPISGHVSLYWYRQALGQGPEFLTYFNYEAQQDKSGLPNDRFSAERPEGSISTLTIQRTEQRDSAMYRCASSLTPGQGSGELFFGEGSRLTVL.

This rearrangement joins TRBV5-3 to TRBJ2-2, with D unresolved. TRBV5-3 is an open reading frame, and its role is uncertain. This CDR3 is 14 amino acids long. The V end was cut by 3 bases, the J end by 0 bases, with 6 bases between. The CDR3, as DNA: TGTGCCAGAAGCTCCCTACCGAACACCGGGGAGCTGTTTTTT. The encoded protein is CARSSLPNTGELFF.

The chain couples TRBV29-1 to TRBJ2-2; 8 bases align to TRBD1. Unmatched junction bases numbered 6, after V lost 2 bases and J lost 1 base. This CDR3 comprises 16 residues. Per germline, CDR1 SQVTM and CDR2 ANQGSEA. CDR3 coding DNA: TGCAGCGTTGAAAAGGCAGGGACAGGGAACACCGGGGAGCTGTTTTTT. This codes for CSVEKAGTGNTGELFF.

This chain uses TRBV2 with TRBJ1-5; 9 positions match TRBD1. The germline gives CDR1 SNHLY, CDR2 FYNNEI. The V segment lost 5 bases and the J segment 4 bases; nucleotides outside the gene matches: 9. CDR3 length: 16 amino acids. The CDR3 spells CASSSIGGQGNQPQHF. The CDR3 bases are TGTGCCAGCAGTTCCATCGGGGGACAGGGAAATCAGCCCCAGCATTTT.

J is TRBJ2-3 and V is TRBV2; 9 positions agree with TRBD2. The CDR3 contains 16 residues. V lost 1 base, J lost 6 bases, and 8 bases stayed unmatched. CDR1 SNHLY and CDR2 FYNNEI come from the germline V gene. The CDR3 nucleotides are TGTGCCAGCAGTGAAGATCTGGGACTAGCAGGGGATACGCAGTATTTT. This encodes CASSEDLGLAGDTQYF. The whole variable domain, remainder taken from reference TRBV2 and TRBJ2-3, is EPEVTQTPSHQVTQMGQEVILRCVPISNHLYFYWYRQILGQKVEFLVSFYNNEISEKSEIFDDQFSVERPDGSNFTLKIRSTKLEDSAMYFCASSEDLGLAGDTQYFGPGTRLTVL.

The chain has TRBV6-6 and TRBJ1-4; D gene uncertain. The V gene's germline CDR1 is MNHNY and CDR2 SVGAGI (reference sequence). The CDR3 has 14 residues. Between the trimmed V and J ends, which lost 4 bases and 3 bases, there was a span of 9 bases. The CDR3 is CASSSRVSNEKLFF. DNA for the CDR3: TGTGCCAGCAGTTCGCGTGTTTCTAATGAAAAACTGTTTTTT.

The chain combines TRBV18 with TRBJ2-7; 8 nucleotides align to TRBD1. The length of the CDR3 is 14 residues. V was pared by 3 bases and J by 6 bases, with 7 bases of the junction left unmatched. Per the germline V gene, CDR1 is KGHSH and CDR2 is LQKENI. This CDR3 reads CASSPGGQGGEQYF. CDR3 in DNA: TGTGCCAGCTCACCTGGAGGACAGGGCGGCGAGCAGTACTTC. Together with reference TRBV18 and TRBJ2-7, the CDR3 gives the full variable domain: NAGVMQNPRHLVRRRGQEARLRCSPMKGHSHVYWYRQLPEEGLKFMVYLQKENIIDESGMPKERFSAEFPKEGPSILRIQQVVRGDSAAYFCASSPGGQGGEQYFGPGTRLTVT.

This chain joins TRBV30 and TRBJ1-5, with a tentative D call TRBD1 (6 bases). The CDR3 runs 15 residues. V gave up 3 bases and J gave up 7 bases, with 19 bases separating them. Per germline, CDR1 GTSNPN and CDR2 SVGIG (reference sequence). The DNA for the CDR3 is TGTGCCTGGAGAACGGCGGGGGGCTTGGGACAGCCCCAGCATTTT. Translated: CAWRTAGGLGQPQHF.

CDR3 region: CASSPTPTSGSTNEQFF. CDR3 nucleotides: TGTGCCAGCAGCCCCACCCCGACTAGCGGGAGCACCAATGAGCAGTTCTTC. The chain carries TRBV28 and TRBJ2-1, with 12 bases that match TRBD2. The CDR3 covers 17 residues. The germline CDR1 and CDR2 sequences are MDHEN and SYDVKM. The junction had 12 bases not matched to a gene; V was cut back by 6 bases and J by 6 bases. Drawing the rest from reference TRBV28 and TRBJ2-1, the complete variable domain is DVKVTQSSRYLVKRTGEKVFLECVQDMDHENMFWYRQDPGLGLRLIYFSYDVKMKEKGDIPEGYSVSREKKERFSLILESASTNQTSMYLCASSPTPTSGSTNEQFFGPGTRLTVL.

DNA of the CDR3: TGCGCCAGCAGCCAAGATGGGAGCAGGGGTGAAGCTTTCTTT. It specifies CASSQDGSRGEAFF. This chain uses TRBV4-3 with TRBJ1-1; weak D call: TRBD1 (6 bases). Trimming removed 0 bases at V and 7 bases at J, with 12 bases between. This CDR3 has 14 amino acids. Germline assignment: CDR1 LGHNA and CDR2 YSLEER.

This rearrangement joins TRBV5-1 to TRBJ1-3; a possible D gene is TRBD1 (6 bases). CDR3 length equals 16 residues. Germline V CDR1 and CDR2: SGHRS, YFSETQ. Trimming removed 0 bases from V and 1 base from J, with 11 bases in between. For the CDR3, the DNA is TGCGCCAGCAGCTTGGGATACAGGGCATCTGGAAACACCATATATTTT. Its protein product is CASSLGYRASGNTIYF.

V usage is TRBV7-2 and J usage is TRBJ2-5, with D unresolved. The J call may be wrong; the DNA end is better matched by TRBJ2-7. Germline lookup yields CDR1 SGHTA and CDR2 FQGNSA. The CDR3 extends over 13 amino acids. This chain's CDR3 is CASSLERRYEQYF. CDR3 in DNA: TGTGCCAGCAGCCTCGAGCGAAGATACGAGCAGTACTTC.

The genes are TRBV10-1 and TRBJ2-5, with no clear D. The tail of the sequence fits TRBJ2-7 better, so the J call may be wrong. Germline CDR1 reads WNHNN; CDR2 reads SYGVQD (reference sequence). The CDR3 consists of 13 residues. CDR3 residues: CASSSADSYEQYF. As DNA, the CDR3 is TGCGCCAGCAGCTCGGCGGACTCCTACGAGCAGTACTTC.

The V gene is TRBV7-8, the J gene TRBJ1-4, with 8 nucleotides matching TRBD1. This CDR3 comprises 15 residues. Per germline, CDR1 SGHVS and CDR2 FQNEAQ. Trimming took 4 bases from V and 8 from J; bases not matched to a gene: 9. The CDR3 region is CASSSDRAEGEKLFF. For the CDR3, the DNA is TGTGCCAGCAGCTCGGACAGGGCAGAGGGGGAAAAACTGTTTTTT.

V usage is TRBV18 and J usage is TRBJ2-7, with 15 bases that match TRBD2. V lost 3 bases to trimming and J lost 4 bases; unmatched junction nucleotides: 13. Germline lookup yields CDR1 KGHSH and CDR2 LQKENI. The CDR3 runs 19 residues. The CDR3 region is CASSPIGTSGGPLGYEQYF. CDR3 nucleotide sequence: TGTGCCAGCTCACCGATTGGGACTAGCGGGGGGCCCCTGGGATACGAGCAGTACTTC. Full variable domain (rest looked up from reference TRBV18 and TRBJ2-7): NAGVMQNPRHLVRRRGQEARLRCSPMKGHSHVYWYRQLPEEGLKFMVYLQKENIIDESGMPKERFSAEFPKEGPSILRIQQVVRGDSAAYFCASSPIGTSGGPLGYEQYFGPGTRLTVT.

The chain carries TRBV10-1 and TRBJ2-3; tentatively, D is TRBD1 (5 bases). The V gene lost 5 bases and the J gene lost 0 bases, with 9 bases spanning the gap. Germline V lookup: CDR1 WNHNN, CDR2 SYGVQD (reference sequence). There are 14 residues in the CDR3. This CDR3 reads CASSSGFSTDTQYF. CDR3 nucleotides: TGCGCCAGCAGTTCAGGGTTTAGCACAGATACGCAGTATTTT.

The V and J genes are TRBV5-6 and TRBJ1-4; no reliable D call. V lost 3 bases and J 3 bases, leaving 15 bases between the germline ends. The CDR3 runs to 16 residues. The V gene's germline CDR1 is SGHDT and CDR2 YYEEEE. The CDR3 reads CASSYDGRPSNEKLFF. CDR3 DNA sequence: TGTGCCAGCAGCTACGACGGGAGGCCTTCTAATGAAAAACTGTTTTTT. The variable domain in full, completed from reference TRBV5-6 and TRBJ1-4, reads DAGVTQSPTHLIKTRGQQVTLRCSPKSGHDTVSWYQQALGQGPQFIFQYYEEEERQRGNFPDRFSGHQFPNYSSELNVNALLLGDSALYLCASSYDGRPSNEKLFFGSGTQLSVL.

J is TRBJ1-4 and V is TRBV28, with D maybe TRBD1 (6 bases). The CDR3 covers 14 residues. V lost 5 bases to trimming and J lost 0 bases, with 7 bases between them. From germline, CDR1 is MDHEN and CDR2 SYDVKM. CDR3 in DNA: TGTGCCAGCAGTGGACAGACAACTAATGAAAAACTGTTTTTT. Translating gives CASSGQTTNEKLFF.

The CDR3 nucleotides are TGTGCCAGCAGCTTATCGGGGGGTCAAGAGACCCAGTACTTC. Translation gives CASSLSGGQETQYF. The V and J genes are TRBV7-8 and TRBJ2-5, with TRBD2 matching over 7 bases. Trimming cost V 2 bases and J 2 bases; bases outside gene matches: 2. The CDR3 is 14 amino acids. Germline CDR1 SGHVS, CDR2 FQNEAQ.

The chain joins TRBV6-1 to TRBJ1-2; no firm D call. Trimming removed 5 bases at V and 0 bases at J, with 13 bases between. This CDR3 is built from 15 residues. Germline V CDR1 and CDR2: MNHNS, SASEGT. Here the CDR3 reads CASSPGDRANYGYTF. CDR3 DNA: TGTGCCAGCAGTCCGGGAGACCGAGCTAACTATGGCTACACCTTC.

This chain links TRBV7-2 with TRBJ2-5; possibly TRBD2 for D (7 bases). CDR1 is SGHTA, CDR2 FQGNSA, per germline. The V gene lost 5 bases and the J gene lost 9 bases, with 19 bases spanning the gap. The CDR3 loop spans 14 amino acids. The DNA of the CDR3 is TGTGCCAGCAGCCCCGCCGTCAGGGGAGGGGCCCAGTACTTC. It specifies CASSPAVRGGAQYF.

The rearrangement joins TRBV6-5 to TRBJ2-7, with D possibly TRBD2 on 5 matching bases. With 4 bases removed from V and 3 bases from J, the gap between germline ends came to 16 bases. Germline values: CDR1 MNHEY, CDR2 SVGAGI. This CDR3 has 15 residues. This CDR3 reads CASSLTAQRDYEQYF. CDR3 DNA sequence: TGTGCCAGCAGTTTGACGGCACAGAGGGACTACGAGCAGTACTTC.

The genes are TRBV5-1 and TRBJ2-5; 11 positions agree with TRBD1. CDR3 length equals 14 residues. Germline lookup yields CDR1 SGHRS and CDR2 YFSETQ. V shed 4 bases and J 3 bases; nucleotides not matched to a gene: 2. In DNA, the CDR3 is TGCGCCAGCAGCCTGGGACAGGGGGAAGAGACCCAGTACTTC. Translation: CASSLGQGEETQYF.